This T cell receptor (beta chain) derives from a study of blood T cell repertoires in COVID-19. The overall study: Spain, Italy and the United States supplied samples that represented acute and convalescent COVID-19.

In germline, CDR1 is MNHEY, CDR2 SVGAGI. The V gene lost 5 bases and the J gene lost 7 bases, with 9 bases spanning the gap. The CDR3 totals 12 residues. Assay used: immunoSEQ multiplex PCR; TCRdb lists only in-frame clones, some missing. The table lists 300,000 to 400,000 clones, more than 75% of them singletons. The sample was PBMCs or T cells enriched from blood (not recorded which). The origin of this receptor is a woman between 18 and 29 years old who had recovered from COVID-19. This chain connects TRBV6-5 to TRBJ1-5, with D unclear. CDR3 in amino acids: CASSPGGQPQHF. Written as DNA, the CDR3 is TGTGCCAGCAGTCCTGGAGGACAGCCCCAGCATTTT.